The TCR beta chain described here comes from a study of PD-1 blockade in classical Hodgkin lymphoma. Study-level results: Patients were excluded if nivolumab began under 1 year after ASCT (the autologous transplant).

V shed 1 base and J 2 bases; nucleotides not matched to a gene: 4. The CDR3 covers 15 residues. Germline V lookup: CDR1 SGHTA, CDR2 FQGNSA. Time point reported: cycle 4 day 1 (C4D1), after about 6 weeks of nivolumab. After autologous stem cell transplantation all patients relapsed, and prior brentuximab vedotin exposure differed between cohorts. The data were produced by immunoSEQ multiplex PCR, yet TCRdb's version contains in-frame clones alone and is incomplete. The sample shows 90,000 to 110,000 clones, over 85% of them seen only once. In the case of this clone: Its target is not known.

The sample was peripheral blood mononuclear cells (PBMCs), taken before the fourth cycle of nivolumab. The chain is built from TRBV7-2 and TRBJ2-7, with 8 bases that match TRBD2. This TCR was recovered from a human donor with classical Hodgkin lymphoma. CDR3 amino acids: CASSLGLAGTYEQYF. CDR3 nucleotides: TGTGCCAGCAGCTTAGGTTTAGCGGGGACCTACGAGCAGTACTTC. Full variable domain (missing parts from reference TRBV7-2 and TRBJ2-7): GAGVSQSPSNKVTEKGKDVELRCDPISGHTALYWYRQSLGQGLEFLIYFQGNSAPDKSGLPSDRFSAERTGGSVSTLTIQRTQQEDSAVYLCASSLGLAGTYEQYFGPGTRLTVT.